The 8 T cell receptor beta chains in this list originate from one sample, sequenced in a study of identical twins. TCRdb re-derived calls from the 5' RACE reads in MiXCR, one entry per CDR3 protein. The sample has hundreds of thousands of distinct CDR3 sequences, roughly 24% seen once. The same data also contributed to another study, on T cells expressing NK-cell markers.

The sequencing sample was made of CD4+ T cells sorted from blood. These receptor sequences come from a woman younger than 35 in good health.

V and J are TRBV20-1 and TRBJ1-1; 8 bases are shared with TRBD1. Germline CDR1 is DFQATT and CDR2 is SNEGSKA (reference sequence). Trimming cost V 5 bases and J 3 bases; bases outside gene matches: 11. The CDR3 extends over 15 amino acids. This CDR3 is CSARNLGTGDTEAFF. DNA for the CDR3: TGCAGTGCTCGGAACCTCGGGACAGGCGACACTGAAGCTTTCTTT.

The chain links TRBV6-5 to TRBJ2-3; 9 positions match TRBD2. The V and J ends lost 2 bases and 2 bases, in that order; junction bases with no gene match: 11. Germline loops: CDR1 MNHEY, CDR2 SVGAGI. This CDR3 has 18 residues. CDR3 sequence reads: CASSYPRGAGGPTDTQYF. DNA for the CDR3: TGTGCCAGCAGTTACCCGCGGGGAGCGGGGGGACCCACAGATACGCAGTATTTT.

The genes are TRBV20-1 and TRBJ1-5; possible D gene TRBD1, 5 bases. CDR3 size: 13 residues. Germline-derived CDR1 and CDR2 are DFQATT and SNEGSKA (reference sequence). Trimming left V 5 bases short and J 6 bases short, with 14 bases between. The CDR3 DNA reads as TGCAGTGCTCCCCAGGGAGCCGGTCAGCCCCAGCATTTT. Translation: CSAPQGAGQPQHF.

The chain uses TRBV12-3 or TRBV12-4 and TRBJ2-3; D ambiguous. The V gene lost 7 bases and the J gene lost 8 bases, with 16 bases spanning the gap. This CDR3 spans 13 amino acids. CDR3 residues: CASNPFISGTQYF. CDR3 nucleotide sequence: TGTGCCAGCAACCCCTTTATCTCTGGTACGCAGTATTTT.

The chain uses TRBV10-3 and TRBJ2-3; a possible D gene is TRBD2 (6 bases). Trimming removed 4 bases at V and 2 bases at J, with 13 bases between. This CDR3 region has 15 residues. Germline V gene lookup returns CDR1 ENHRY and CDR2 SYGVKD. CDR3 residues: CAISGNGGHTDTQYF. DNA of the CDR3: TGTGCCATCAGTGGAAACGGGGGTCACACAGATACGCAGTATTTT.

The chain combines TRBV18 with TRBJ2-7, with D perhaps assigned TRBD1 or TRBD2 (6 bases each). The V gene lost 2 bases and the J gene lost 3 bases, with 14 bases spanning the gap. Germline CDR1 KGHSH, CDR2 LQKENI. The CDR3 covers 15 residues. The CDR3 coding sequence is TGTGCCAGCTCACCATCGGAGGGGGGTAGCTACGAGCAGTACTTC. It specifies CASSPSEGGSYEQYF.

The rearrangement uses TRBV11-2 and TRBJ2-4; 9 nucleotides match TRBD1. Germline V gives CDR1 SGHAT, CDR2 FQNNGV. The CDR3 has 16 residues. Trimming removed 5 bases from V and 3 bases from J; junction bases left unmatched: 8. The CDR3 region is CASSLQGASVKNIQYF. CDR3 sequence (DNA): TGTGCCAGCAGCCTACAGGGGGCGTCGGTCAAAAACATTCAGTACTTC. Full variable domain (missing parts from reference TRBV11-2 and TRBJ2-4): EAGVAQSPRYKIIEKRQSVAFWCNPISGHATLYWYQQILGQGPKLLIQFQNNGVVDDSQLPKDRFSAERLKGVDSTLKIQPAKLEDSAVYLCASSLQGASVKNIQYFGAGTRLSVL.

V usage is TRBV4-1 and J usage is TRBJ2-5, with 13 bases identical to TRBD2. Germline V gene lookup returns CDR1 MGHRA and CDR2 YSYEKL. J lost 5 bases, V lost 0 bases, and 6 bases had no gene match. The CDR3 covers 17 residues. As DNA, the CDR3 is TGCGCCAGCAGCCAAGATCAACTAGCGGGGGGGCGGGAGACCCAGTACTTC. Protein product: CASSQDQLAGGRETQYF.